This T cell receptor (beta chain) was found in a study of blood T cells in healthy people across ages. With 3 bases removed from V and 7 bases from J, the gap between germline ends came to 19 bases. CDR1 is SEHNR and CDR2 is FQNEAQ in the germline V gene (reference sequence). CDR3 length equals 15 residues. The study's findings and limits: Without sorted subsets, naive and antigen-experienced compartments could not be conclusively compared. The study regarded diversity estimates from one million T cells as underestimates.

A sample-barcoded 5' primer and a J-beta primer mix were used in a second PCR of about 6 to 11 cycles. All cDNA molecules were each tagged by a template-switch adaptor with 12 random nucleotides. MiXCR was run by TCRdb on the 5' RACE reads, yielding one entry per CDR3 protein. The repertoire holds around 500,000 distinct CDR3 sequences, with around 50% as singletons. This clonotype was observed once. Antigen specificity is unknown. Total RNA was isolated from each sample in quantities of at least 6 micrograms. The sequenced sample consisted of blood. This chain links TRBV7-9 with TRBJ2-7; D may be TRBD2 (6 bases). The receptor was derived from a man older than 75 in good health. The CDR3 region has the DNA TGTGCCAGCAGCTTCCTAGGCGGGGAGAACAATGAGCAGTACTTC. It codes for CASSFLGGENNEQYF.